This T cell receptor beta chain originates from a study of CD8 T cells in Susac syndrome. It was with random hexamers that roughly 0.45 to 1 ug RNA was reverse transcribed. Amplification of the TCR beta CDR3 was carried out by immunoSEQ multiplex PCR, which spanned a total of 54 Vbeta and 13 Jbeta segments. TCRdb analysed the immunoSEQ multiplex PCR reads with MiXCR anew, one entry per CDR3 protein. The repertoire consists of approximately 68,000 distinct CDR3 sequences, with about 95% occurring once and the leading ten covering about 0.38%. TCR beta sequencing was performed on blood CD8+ and CD4+ T cells. Both CD4+ and CD8+ T cells were negatively isolated, and TEMRA cells underwent FACS enrichment. The CDR3 loop spans 13 amino acids. With 7 bases removed from V and 8 bases from J, the gap between germline ends came to 15 bases. The V gene's germline CDR1 is MNHNY and CDR2 SVGAGI (reference sequence).

The clonotype originates from a human donor with multiple sclerosis. V and J are TRBV6-6 and TRBJ2-1; TRBD2 is a possible D gene (5 bases). The sample taken for sequencing was CD8+ T cells from PBMCs. CDR3 sequence (DNA): TGTGCCAGCATGCTCGGACTTTCATATGAGCAGTTCTTC. Encoded protein: CASMLGLSYEQFF.